Only one count was recorded for the clone carrying this T cell receptor beta chain. Primers: 60 Vbeta forward and 13 Jbeta reverse. Here immunoSEQ multiplex PCR was the method, and the copy in TCRdb shows in-frame clones only, minus some. The sample has 150,000 to 200,000 clones, roughly 80% seen once. The source of the sample is a study of cytomegalovirus exposure and HLA in healthy donors. Per germline, CDR1 LNHDA and CDR2 SQIVND (reference sequence). This CDR3 is built from 13 residues. V lost 6 bases and J lost 1; bases outside the gene matches: 3. The TCR sequence derives from a woman aged 18-29 years in good health and CMV-seronegative. The sample comprised PBMCs. V and J are TRBV19 and TRBJ2-7, with 7 positions matching TRBD1. CDR3 in DNA: TGTGCCAGTAGGAAGACAGGGTCCTACGAGCAGTACTTC. It translates to CASRKTGSYEQYF.